The rows below give T cell receptor beta chains drawn from one sample of a study of CD8 T cell repertoires and HIV-1 epitope variants. TCRdb's copy holds only in-frame clones and misses some; the assay was immunoSEQ multiplex PCR. The table lists about 2,000 clones, about 71% of them singletons. These receptors lack a known antigen. The sequencing sample was made of cultured CD8+ T cells derived from PBMCs. All receptors derive from a male donor with HIV. CDR3s include the opening cysteine and the closing phenylalanine or tryptophan. The order of the fields is CDR3 length, J gene, clone size, V gene, D gene, CDR3 DNA, CDR3 protein. D genes are given only for firm matches. Size is stated for part of the rows, as once, few or many counts, or as a class when the clone is expanded.

>13|TRBJ2-7|few|TRBV2|.
TGTGCCAGCAGAGGGACACCCTATAACGAGCAGTACTTC
CASRGTPYNEQYF
>14|TRBJ2-3|.|TRBV7-9|TRBD2
TGTGCCTGCCAAACTAGCGGGAATTCAGATACGCAGTATTTT
CACQTSGNSDTQYF
>13|TRBJ1-1|.|TRBV10-1|.
TGCGCCAGCAGTGAGCTGAGGTATTCTGAAGCTTTCTTT
CASSELRYSEAFF
>15|TRBJ1-4|few|TRBV27|.
TGTGCCAGCAGTCCTTGGACAGATGAGGATGAAAAACTGTTTTTT
CASSPWTDEDEKLFF
>15|TRBJ1-1|.|TRBV6-5|TRBD1
TGTGCCAGCAGTTACTCGGACAGGCTTAGGACTGAAGCTTTCTTT
CASSYSDRLRTEAFF
>14|TRBJ2-7|.|TRBV19|.
TGTGCCAGTAGTATTCCGGGGGCACAAGGTGAGCAGTACTTC
CASSIPGAQGEQYF
>16|TRBJ2-3|.|TRBV13|TRBD1
TGTGCCAGCAGCTTCAGACAGGGGGGGGGCACAGATACGCAGTATTTT
CASSFRQGGGTDTQYF
>18|TRBJ2-2|once|TRBV4-2|.
TGTGCCAGCAGCCAAGGACGAGCCACGCTGTCCAACACCGGGGAGCTGTTTTTT
CASSQGRATLSNTGELFF
>16|TRBJ1-2|.|TRBV21-1|.
TGTGCCAGCAGATTTCTCTTATACAGAAAGACCTATGGCTACACCTTC
CASRFLLYRKTYGYTF
>16|TRBJ2-1|.|TRBV11-3|.
TGTGCCAGCAGCCCTGAGGACACGGAGCGCTACAATGAGCAGTTCTTC
CASSPEDTERYNEQFF
>15|TRBJ1-1|.|TRBV11-3|.
TGTGCCAGCAGCTTAGATGGTACTCTGAACACTGAAGCTTTCTTT
CASSLDGTLNTEAFF
>14|TRBJ2-7|.|TRBV7-8|.
TGTGCCAGCAGCTTCGGACAGCGATTCTACGAGCAGTACTTC
CASSFGQRFYEQYF
>12|TRBJ2-3|.|TRBV28|.
TGTGCCAGCAGTTCGACTGGGGATACGCAGTATTTT
CASSSTGDTQYF
>15|TRBJ2-7|few|TRBV2|TRBD1
TGTGCCAGCAGTGAGGCGTTCGGGACAGGGAACGAGCAGTACTTC
CASSEAFGTGNEQYF
>14|TRBJ2-2|.|TRBV4-1|.
TGCGCCAGCAGCCAAGATGGGAACACCGGGGAGCTGTTTTTT
CASSQDGNTGELFF
>16|TRBJ2-1|.|TRBV6-5|TRBD2
TGTGCCAGCAGTTACTCCCCTAGCGGGAGAAACAATGAGCAGTTCTTC
CASSYSPSGRNNEQFF
>13|TRBJ1-5|few|TRBV7-2|.
TGTGCCAGCAGCTTACGGCCTAATCAGCCCCAGCATTTT
CASSLRPNQPQHF
>15|TRBJ1-2|.|TRBV10-3|.
TGTGCCATCAGTGGGGGCCTGGATGGAGGCTATGGCTACACCTTC
CAISGGLDGGYGYTF
>17|TRBJ2-3|.|TRBV30|TRBD2
TGTGCCTGGACCAACCGGCGAGAAGCGGGGGAGGTAGATACGCAGTATTTT
CAWTNRREAGEVDTQYF
>20|TRBJ2-6|.|TRBV21-1|.
TGTGCCAGCAGCAAAGTTATAAGGGGGCTCCGGGTCCCTGGGGCCAACGTCCTGACTTTC
CASSKVIRGLRVPGANVLTF
>12|TRBJ2-7|.|TRBV28|TRBD2
TGTGCCAGCAGCCGGACTAGCGACGAGCAGTACTTC
CASSRTSDEQYF